This is a list of T cell receptor beta chains from one sample in a study of T-cell reconstitution after alpha-beta-depleted transplantation in children. TCRdb called the PCR reads again in MiXCR, with one record for every CDR3 protein. The table lists fewer than 450,000 distinct CDR3 sequences, about 16% of them singletons. Sample: PBMCs, mostly from graft donor cells, taken 360 days after TCRalphabeta/CD19-depleted stem cell transplant. The receptor source for this set is a male patient between 2 and 10 years old who had a stem cell transplant for acute lymphoblastic leukemia, so the T cells may come from the graft donor. The CDR3 runs from the conserved cysteine through the conserved F or W. A D gene is named only where the DNA matches it firmly. Some rows mark clone size as missing; the rest say once, few, many or name a class of expanded clone.

d_gene	abundance	v_gene	j_gene	CDR3nt	CDR3aa
-	few	TRBV12-3/TRBV12-4	TRBJ2-1	TGTGCCAGCAGTTTTCGGGGGGCCTCCTACAATGAGCAGTTCTTC	CASSFRGASYNEQFF
-	few	TRBV6-1	TRBJ2-1	TGTGCCAGCACCCCTGCAGGAGGGTGGTACAATGAGCAGTTCTTC	CASTPAGGWYNEQFF
TRBD1	few	TRBV3-1	TRBJ2-4	TGTGCCAGCAGCCCCGGGACAGGCCTAGCCAAAAACATTCAGTACTTC	CASSPGTGLAKNIQYF
TRBD2	-	TRBV6-2/TRBV6-3	TRBJ2-3	TGTGCCAGCAGTTTGCGGACTAGCGGGAGGGGACCTAGCACAGATACGCAGTATTTT	CASSLRTSGRGPSTDTQYF
TRBD2	many	TRBV29-1	TRBJ2-1	TGCAGCGTCAGAGGTCTAGCGGTACTACTCCATCACAATGAGCAGTTCTTC	CSVRGLAVLLHHNEQFF
TRBD1	-	TRBV19	TRBJ1-6	TGTGCCAGTAGTAGCCCCGACAGGGGCCTCTATAATTCACCCCTCCACTTT	CASSSPDRGLYNSPLHF
-	many	TRBV18	TRBJ2-3	TGTGCCAGCTCACCACTGATATCTGATACGCAGTATTTT	CASSPLISDTQYF
TRBD1	few	TRBV15	TRBJ1-2	TGTGCCACCAGCAGGGACAGGGGTTCCTATGGCTACACCTTC	CATSRDRGSYGYTF
TRBD2	-	TRBV4-2	TRBJ2-1	TGTGCCAGCAGCCAAGGTCTAGGACTAGCGGGAGTCAGGGCCTACAATGAGCAGTTCTTC	CASSQGLGLAGVRAYNEQFF
-	many	TRBV28	TRBJ2-5	TGTGCCAGCAGTTTCGGTGCAGGGGACCTTAGGGAGACCCAGTACTTC	CASSFGAGDLRETQYF